By sample share, the clone carrying this T cell receptor beta chain is medium-sized. The data derive from a study of T cells after yellow fever vaccination. Germline CDR1 and CDR2: SQVTM and ANQGSEA. The CDR3 length is 12 residues. V dropped 4 bases and J dropped 7 bases, with 13 bases sitting between them. Each CDR3 protein is one row after TCRdb ran MiXCR on the 5' RACE reads. The sample shows approximately 12,000 distinct CDR3 sequences, about 5.8% of them seen only once. The sequences come from PBMCs, either bulk or a sorted T-cell subset (CD4+, CD8+, memory, or dextramer-sorted; not recorded which), collected on the day of the yellow fever booster vaccination. This chain links TRBV29-1 with TRBJ1-2, with TRBD1 as a possible D gene (5 bases). The origin of this receptor is a man between 25 and 39 years old who received the YFV17D yellow fever vaccine. For the CDR3, the DNA is TGCAGCGTTGTAGGAGGGGACGGTGGCTACACCTTC. Its translation is CSVVGGDGGYTF.